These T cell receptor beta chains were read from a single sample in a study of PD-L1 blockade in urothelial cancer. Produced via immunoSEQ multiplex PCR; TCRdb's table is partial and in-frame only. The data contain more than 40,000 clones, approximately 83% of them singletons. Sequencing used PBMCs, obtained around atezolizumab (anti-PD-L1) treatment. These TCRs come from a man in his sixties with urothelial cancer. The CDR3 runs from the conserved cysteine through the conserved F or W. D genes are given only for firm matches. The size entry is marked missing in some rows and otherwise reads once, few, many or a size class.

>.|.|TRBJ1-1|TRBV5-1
CASSFSTENTEAFF
TGCGCCAGCAGCTTCTCGACAGAGAACACTGAAGCTTTCTTT
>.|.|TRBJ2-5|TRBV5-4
CASTPGVSGETQYF
TGTGCCAGCACCCCAGGGGTCTCCGGAGAGACCCAGTACTTC
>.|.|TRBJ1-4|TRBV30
CAWGRGEPNEKLFF
TGTGCCTGGGGCCGGGGGGAGCCTAATGAAAAACTGTTTTTT
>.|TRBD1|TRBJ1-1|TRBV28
CASSLARQGSTEAFF
TGTGCCAGCAGTTTAGCCCGACAGGGATCAACTGAAGCTTTCTTT
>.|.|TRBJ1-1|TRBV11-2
CASSVRYIGRENTEAFF
TGTGCCAGCAGCGTTAGGTATATCGGCAGGGAGAACACTGAAGCTTTCTTT
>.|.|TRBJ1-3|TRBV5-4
CASSTDRSSGNTIYF
TGTGCCAGCAGCACCGACAGGAGCTCTGGAAACACCATATATTTT
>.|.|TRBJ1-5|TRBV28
CASTPPRGAHQPQHF
TGTGCCAGCACCCCCCCCAGGGGAGCCCATCAGCCCCAGCATTTT
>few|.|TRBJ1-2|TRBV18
CASSPGQTNYGYTF
TGTGCCAGCTCACCTGGACAGACAAACTATGGCTACACCTTC
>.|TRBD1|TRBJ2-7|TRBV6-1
CASSGGQGGFYEQYF
TGTGCCAGCAGTGGAGGACAGGGGGGATTCTACGAGCAGTACTTC
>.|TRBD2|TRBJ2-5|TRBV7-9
CASSPPAGGGRETQYF
TGTGCCAGCAGCCCCCCAGCTGGCGGGGGGAGAGAGACCCAGTACTTC
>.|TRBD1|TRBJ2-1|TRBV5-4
CASSLGGQGPYNEQFF
TGTGCCAGCAGCTTGGGCGGACAGGGACCCTACAATGAGCAGTTCTTC
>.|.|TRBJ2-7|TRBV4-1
CASSQAVAGQSSYEQYF
TGCGCCAGCAGCCAAGCGGTTGCGGGGCAAAGCTCCTACGAGCAGTACTTC
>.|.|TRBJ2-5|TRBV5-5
CASSPGLRMETQYF
TGTGCCAGCAGCCCGGGACTTCGGATGGAGACCCAGTACTTC
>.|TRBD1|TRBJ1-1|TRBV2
CASSPIPTGMNTEAFF
TGTGCCAGCAGCCCCATCCCGACAGGGATGAACACTGAAGCTTTCTTT
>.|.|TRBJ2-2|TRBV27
CASSWGQNTGELFF
TGTGCCAGCAGTTGGGGACAAAACACCGGGGAGCTGTTTTTT
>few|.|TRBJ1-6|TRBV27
CASRMQGSGNSPLHF
TGTGCCAGCAGGATGCAGGGGAGTGGTAATTCACCCCTCCACTTT
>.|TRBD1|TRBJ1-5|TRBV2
CASSGWAGGYSNQPQHF
TGTGCCAGCAGTGGGTGGGCAGGGGGCTATAGCAATCAGCCCCAGCATTTT
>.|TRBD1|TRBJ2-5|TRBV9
CASSQNEGQGAETQYF
TGTGCCAGCAGCCAGAACGAGGGACAGGGGGCAGAGACCCAGTACTTC
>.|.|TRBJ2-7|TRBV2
CASSNGYEQYF
TGTGCCAGCAGCAACGGCTACGAGCAGTACTTC
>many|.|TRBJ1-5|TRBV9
CASSEGDNQPQHF
TGTGCCAGCAGCGAGGGGGACAATCAGCCCCAGCATTTT
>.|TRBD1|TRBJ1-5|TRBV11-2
CASSADRVQPQHF
TGTGCCAGCAGCGCGGACAGGGTACAGCCCCAGCATTTT
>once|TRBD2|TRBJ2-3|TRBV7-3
CASSLSSGGHTDTQYF
TGTGCCAGCAGCTTATCTAGCGGGGGCCACACAGATACGCAGTATTTT
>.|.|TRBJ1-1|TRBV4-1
CASSLIGKGKTEAFF
TGCGCCAGCAGCCTCATAGGTAAGGGGAAGACTGAAGCTTTCTTT
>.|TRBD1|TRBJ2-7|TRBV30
CAWGQGTSSYEQYF
TGTGCCTGGGGACAGGGGACAAGCTCCTACGAGCAGTACTTC
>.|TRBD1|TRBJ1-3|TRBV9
CASSEDRAGNTIYF
TGTGCCAGCAGCGAGGACAGGGCTGGAAACACCATATATTTT
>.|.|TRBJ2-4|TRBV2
CASSELGPWDISLAKNIQYF
TGTGCCAGCAGTGAATTAGGGCCGTGGGACATTTCCTTAGCCAAAAACATTCAGTACTTC
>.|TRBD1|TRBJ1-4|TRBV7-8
CASSLGQGANEKLFF
TGTGCCAGCAGCTTAGGACAGGGGGCGAACGAAAAACTGTTTTTT
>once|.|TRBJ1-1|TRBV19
CASSSQMNTEAFF
TGTGCCAGTAGTAGTCAAATGAACACTGAAGCTTTCTTT
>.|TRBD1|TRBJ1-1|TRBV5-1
CASSLLQGADTEAFF
TGCGCCAGCAGCTTGTTACAGGGGGCGGACACTGAAGCTTTCTTT
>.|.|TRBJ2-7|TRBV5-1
CASSLQPGTYEQYF
TGCGCCAGCAGCTTACAACCCGGGACCTACGAGCAGTACTTC
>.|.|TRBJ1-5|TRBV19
CASSALGQGPGNQPQHF
TGTGCCAGTAGTGCCCTGGGGCAGGGCCCCGGCAATCAGCCCCAGCATTTT
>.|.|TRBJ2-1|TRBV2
CASKGAGLEQFF
TGTGCCAGCAAGGGAGCGGGTCTTGAGCAGTTCTTC
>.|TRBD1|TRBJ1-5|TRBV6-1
CASSYDRDQPQHF
TGTGCCAGCAGCTACGACAGGGATCAGCCCCAGCATTTT
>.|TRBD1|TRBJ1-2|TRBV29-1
CSEFTGGGYTF
TGCAGCGAGTTTACAGGGGGCGGCTACACCTTC
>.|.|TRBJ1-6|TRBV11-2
CASSPPAGSLHF
TGTGCCAGCAGCCCCCCTGCCGGTTCCCTCCACTTT
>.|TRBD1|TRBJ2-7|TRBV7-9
CASSLGGQTITHEQYF
TGTGCCAGCAGCTTAGGGGGACAGACGATAACCCACGAGCAGTACTTC
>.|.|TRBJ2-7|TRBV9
CASSGRDGTYEQYF
TGTGCCAGCAGCGGGCGGGACGGGACGTACGAGCAGTACTTC
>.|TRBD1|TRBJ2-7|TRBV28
CASSLGPPGTGGHEQYF
TGTGCCAGCAGTTTGGGCCCCCCCGGGACAGGGGGCCACGAGCAGTACTTC
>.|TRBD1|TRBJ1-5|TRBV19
CASGTGVWGNQPQHF
TGTGCCAGTGGGACAGGGGTTTGGGGCAATCAGCCCCAGCATTTT
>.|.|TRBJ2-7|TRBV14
CASSQEAVSYEQYF
TGTGCCAGCAGCCAAGAGGCTGTCAGCTACGAGCAGTACTTC
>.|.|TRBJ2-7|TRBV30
CAWKTGAYEQYF
TGTGCCTGGAAGACAGGAGCCTACGAGCAGTACTTC
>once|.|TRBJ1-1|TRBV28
CASWRSMNTEAFF
TGTGCCAGCTGGCGGAGCATGAACACTGAAGCTTTCTTT
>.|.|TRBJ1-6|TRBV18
CASSPGQGLFPLHF
TGTGCCAGCTCACCAGGTCAGGGTCTCTTCCCCCTCCACTTT
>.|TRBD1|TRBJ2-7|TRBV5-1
CASSWAEGTVASYEQYF
TGCGCCAGCAGCTGGGCCGAGGGGACAGTAGCTTCCTACGAGCAGTACTTC
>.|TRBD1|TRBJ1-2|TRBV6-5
CASRNDRGLGYGYTF
TGTGCCAGCAGGAACGACAGGGGGCTCGGCTATGGCTACACCTTC
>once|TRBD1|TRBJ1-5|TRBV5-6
CASSLGQGQPQHF
TGTGCCAGCAGCTTGGGACAGGGCCAGCCCCAGCATTTT
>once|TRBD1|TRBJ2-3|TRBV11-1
CASSVRRGRNTDTQYF
TGTGCCAGTTCGGTCAGAAGGGGGCGAAACACAGATACGCAGTATTTT
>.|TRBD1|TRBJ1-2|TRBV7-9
CASSFIQGARHPRGYTF
TGTGCCAGCAGCTTCATTCAGGGGGCTCGCCACCCGAGGGGCTACACCTTC
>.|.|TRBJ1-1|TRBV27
CASRPGSLYGHENTEAFF
TGTGCCAGCAGGCCCGGGTCCCTCTACGGACATGAGAACACTGAAGCTTTCTTT
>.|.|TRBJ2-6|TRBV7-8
CASSSASGLSGANVLTF
TGTGCCAGCAGCTCAGCGTCAGGGCTCTCAGGGGCCAACGTCCTGACTTTC
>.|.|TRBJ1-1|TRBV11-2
CASSTGFTEAFF
TGTGCCAGCAGCACAGGGTTCACTGAAGCTTTCTTT